This paragraph reports one TCR beta chain. Assay: immunoSEQ multiplex PCR; the TCRdb copy retains only in-frame clones and omits some. The sample includes around 98,000 clones, 90% to 96% of them seen just once. The sample comes from a study of technical replicates of blood from a handful of donors. CDR1 and CDR2 (germline): MNHEY, SMNVEV (reference sequence). This CDR3 region has 16 residues. The ends lost 7 bases at V and 2 bases at J; junction bases unmatched: 11. The chain couples TRBV27 to TRBJ2-3; 8 bases agree with TRBD2. The TCR comes from a human donor in good health. Sequencing was done on a sample of T cells isolated from PBMCs. The CDR3 region has the DNA TGTGCCAGCACCCCTGCGCTGGGACTAGTCACAGATACGCAGTATTTT. This codes for CASTPALGLVTDTQYF.